This T cell receptor (beta chain) was recorded in a study of T cells in severe cutaneous drug reactions (dated by TCRdb to about 2019). General notes on the study: Patients were recruited between the early 2010s and the late 2010s from Taiwan, Thailand and a European registry network. The Naranjo algorithm and the ALDEN drug causality algorithm were used to identify the culprit drug. Bulk TCR sequencing was combined with single-cell sequencing, quantitative PCR validation, functional assays and transgenic mouse experiments. Only patients with a probable or definite SJS/TEN or DRESS diagnosis by RegiSCAR criteria were enrolled. Patients in either the acute or the recovery stage provided biological samples, such as blister fluids/cells and PBMC. Libraries were prepared using iRepertoire multiplex PCR, and a comparison was cited by the authors in which similar capture of abundant clonotypes was shown across iRepertoire and 5' RACE methods with or without UMI. Summary of the overall study and its limitations: A public TCRbeta CDR3, present at a mean of 13.57% in all seven CBZ-SJS/TEN blister samples, was undetectable or scarce in PBMC from tolerant controls and healthy donors. According to the authors, further study is still needed to determine whether the public TCR generalizes to SJS/TEN caused by other drugs. TRBV12-4 usage was strongly increased in CBZ-SJS/TEN patients, averaging roughly 30% in blister cells and roughly 5% in PBMC.

This clonotype counts as medium-sized (0.01 to 0.1%) based on its frequency; no count is recorded. The antigen it recognizes is unknown. Via the germline V gene, CDR1 is MNHNS and CDR2 SASEGT. From the cysteine up to the phenylalanine, the CDR3 has a length of 12 residues. Only the protein is on record. The donors whose samples were sequenced had carbamazepine-induced Stevens-Johnson syndrome or toxic epidermal necrolysis (CBZ-SJS/TEN). Peripheral blood repertoires were obtained from CBZ-SJS/TEN patients of Han Chinese (five) and European (about 6) origin. Next-generation sequencing was used to profile the T cell receptor repertoires of patients with drug-induced severe cutaneous adverse reactions in a search for drug-specific clonotypes. RNA was isolated either from blister cells of skin lesions or from peripheral blood mononuclear cells. For both bulk and single-cell sequencing, libraries were prepared with the iRepertoire multiplex PCR system and TCR subtype-specific primers. Bulk TCR beta libraries were generated by multiplex PCR with primers targeting V, D and J gene regions. Approximately 95-500 ng of RNA per sample was used as input for bulk TCR library preparation. Bulk TCR beta amplicons were sequenced on an Illumina MiSeq. The authors' pipeline ran thus. Sample misassignments and low-quality sequencing reads were removed through quality control steps. CDR3 was defined as the amino acids lying between the Y[YFLI]C motif of the V-gene and the [FW]GXGT motif of the J-segment. CDR3 clonotypes and TRBV and TRBJ gene assignments were based on the IMGT database. For each sample, TRBV expression was normalized against the mean for the same gene in PBMC from 44 healthy donors. TCRdb reprocessed the reads and lists each CDR3 protein sequence as a single entry, with no DNA. TCRdb, not the authors, supplied the V and J calls. This sample's table contains 2,000 or so distinct CDR3 sequences. The ten biggest clones cover less than 35% of the sample.

This clonotype was obtained from a human donor with Stevens-Johnson syndrome, a severe cutaneous drug reaction. Rearrangement joined TRBV6-1 to TRBJ2-1; there is no DNA to check the TCRdb D call of TRBD1. Sample: PBMCs. The CDR3 region: CASSLTGNEQFF.